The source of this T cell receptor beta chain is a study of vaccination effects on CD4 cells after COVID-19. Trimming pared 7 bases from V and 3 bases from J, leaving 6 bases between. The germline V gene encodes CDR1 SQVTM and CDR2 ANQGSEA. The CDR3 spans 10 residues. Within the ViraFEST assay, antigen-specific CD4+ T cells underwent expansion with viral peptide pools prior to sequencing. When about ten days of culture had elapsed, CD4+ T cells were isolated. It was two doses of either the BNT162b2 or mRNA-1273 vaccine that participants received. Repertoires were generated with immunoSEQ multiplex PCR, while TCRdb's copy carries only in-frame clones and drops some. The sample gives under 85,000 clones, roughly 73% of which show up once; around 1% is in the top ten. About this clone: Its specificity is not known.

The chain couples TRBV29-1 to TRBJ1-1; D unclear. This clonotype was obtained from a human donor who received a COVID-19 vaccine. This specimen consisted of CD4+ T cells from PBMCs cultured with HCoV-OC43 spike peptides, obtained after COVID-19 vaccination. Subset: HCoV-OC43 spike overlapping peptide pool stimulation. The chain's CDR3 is CSGRDTEAFF. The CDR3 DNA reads TGCAGCGGACGGGACACTGAAGCTTTCTTT.